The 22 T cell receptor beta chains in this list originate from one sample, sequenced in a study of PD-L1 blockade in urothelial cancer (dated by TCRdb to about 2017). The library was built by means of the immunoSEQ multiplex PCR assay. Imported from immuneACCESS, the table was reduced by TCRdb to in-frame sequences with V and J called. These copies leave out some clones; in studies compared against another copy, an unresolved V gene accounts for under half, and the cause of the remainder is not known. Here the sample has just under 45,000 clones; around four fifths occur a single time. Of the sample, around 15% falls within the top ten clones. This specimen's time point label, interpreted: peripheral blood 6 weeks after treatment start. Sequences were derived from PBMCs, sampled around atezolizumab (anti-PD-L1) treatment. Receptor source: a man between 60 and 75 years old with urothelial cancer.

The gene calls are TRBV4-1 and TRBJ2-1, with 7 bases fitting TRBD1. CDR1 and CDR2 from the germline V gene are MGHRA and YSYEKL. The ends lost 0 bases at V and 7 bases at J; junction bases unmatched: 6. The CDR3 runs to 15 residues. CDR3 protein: CASSQDRGLRNEQFF. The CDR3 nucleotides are TGCGCCAGCAGCCAAGATAGGGGGCTCAGGAATGAGCAGTTCTTC.

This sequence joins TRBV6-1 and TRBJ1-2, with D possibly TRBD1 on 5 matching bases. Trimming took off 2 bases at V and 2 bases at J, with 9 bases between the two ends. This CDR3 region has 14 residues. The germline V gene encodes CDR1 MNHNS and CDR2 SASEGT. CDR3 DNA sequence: TGTGCCAGCAGTGAAAGCGACAGAAACTATGGCTACACCTTC. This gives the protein CASSESDRNYGYTF.

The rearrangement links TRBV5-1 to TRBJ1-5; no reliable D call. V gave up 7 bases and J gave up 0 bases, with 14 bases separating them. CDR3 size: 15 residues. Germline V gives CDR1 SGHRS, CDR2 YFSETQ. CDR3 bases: TGCGCCAGCTCCTTGGACGGAGTTAGCAATCAGCCCCAGCATTTT. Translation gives CASSLDGVSNQPQHF.

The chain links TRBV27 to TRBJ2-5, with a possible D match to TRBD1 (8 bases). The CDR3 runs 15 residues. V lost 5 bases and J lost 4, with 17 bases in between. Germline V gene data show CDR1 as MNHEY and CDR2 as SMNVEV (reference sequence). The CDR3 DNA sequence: TGTGCCAGCAGTCCAGGAACAGGGGGGGGAGAGACCCAGTACTTC. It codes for CASSPGTGGGETQYF.

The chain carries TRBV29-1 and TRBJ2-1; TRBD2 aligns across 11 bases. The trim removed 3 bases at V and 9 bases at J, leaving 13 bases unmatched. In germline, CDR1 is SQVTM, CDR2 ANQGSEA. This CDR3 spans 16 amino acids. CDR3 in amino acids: CSVEKPSGGSAGEQFF. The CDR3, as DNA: TGCAGCGTTGAGAAGCCTAGCGGGGGGTCTGCGGGTGAGCAGTTCTTC.

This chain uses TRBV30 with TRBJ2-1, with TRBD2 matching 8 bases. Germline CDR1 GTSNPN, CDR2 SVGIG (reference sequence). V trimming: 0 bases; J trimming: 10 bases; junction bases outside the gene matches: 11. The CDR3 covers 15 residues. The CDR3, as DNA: TGTGCCTGGAGTGTACTTCTCGGGGGGGCGGGCGAGCAGTTCTTC. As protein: CAWSVLLGGAGEQFF.

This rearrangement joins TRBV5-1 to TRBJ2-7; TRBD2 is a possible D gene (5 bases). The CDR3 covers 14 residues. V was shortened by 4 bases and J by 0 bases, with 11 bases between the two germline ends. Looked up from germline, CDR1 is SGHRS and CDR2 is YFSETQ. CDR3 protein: CASSLNRDSYEQYF. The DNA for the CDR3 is TGCGCCAGCAGCCTGAACCGGGACTCCTACGAGCAGTACTTC.

The CDR3 DNA reads TGTGCCAGTAGTCCCGACAGGCGGGATTCACCCCTCCACTTT. Translating it yields CASSPDRRDSPLHF. The chain employs TRBV19 and TRBJ1-6; possible D gene TRBD1, 6 bases. Germline V gives CDR1 LNHDA, CDR2 SQIVND (reference sequence). The CDR3 consists of 14 residues. Trimming took 5 bases from V and 8 from J, leaving 13 bases between them.

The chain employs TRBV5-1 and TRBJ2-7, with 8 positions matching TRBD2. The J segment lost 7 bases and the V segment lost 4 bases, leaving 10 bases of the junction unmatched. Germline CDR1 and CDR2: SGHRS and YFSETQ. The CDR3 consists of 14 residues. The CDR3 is CASSPVGGAVEQYF. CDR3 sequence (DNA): TGCGCCAGCAGCCCCGTCGGGGGGGCAGTGGAGCAGTACTTC.

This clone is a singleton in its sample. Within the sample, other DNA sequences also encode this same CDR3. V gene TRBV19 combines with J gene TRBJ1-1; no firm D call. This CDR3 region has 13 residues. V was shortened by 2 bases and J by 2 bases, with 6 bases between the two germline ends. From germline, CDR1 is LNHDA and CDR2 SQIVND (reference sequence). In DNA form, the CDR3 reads TGTGCCAGTAGTATATCGGTCAACACTGAAGCTTTCTTT. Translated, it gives CASSISVNTEAFF.

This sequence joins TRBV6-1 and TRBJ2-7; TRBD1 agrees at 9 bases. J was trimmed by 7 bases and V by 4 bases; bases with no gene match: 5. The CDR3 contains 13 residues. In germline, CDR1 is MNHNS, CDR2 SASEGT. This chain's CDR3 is CASSGGQGGEQYF. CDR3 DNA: TGTGCCAGCAGTGGGGGACAGGGTGGGGAGCAGTACTTC.

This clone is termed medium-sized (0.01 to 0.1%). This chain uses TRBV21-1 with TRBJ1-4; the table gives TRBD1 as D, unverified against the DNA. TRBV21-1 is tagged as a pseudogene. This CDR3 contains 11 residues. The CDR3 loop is CASSKDGRPFF. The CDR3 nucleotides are TGTGCCAGCAGCAAAGACGGCAGGCCGTTTTTT.

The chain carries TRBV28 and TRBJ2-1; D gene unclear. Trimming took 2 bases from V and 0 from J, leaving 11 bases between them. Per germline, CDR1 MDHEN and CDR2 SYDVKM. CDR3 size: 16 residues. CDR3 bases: TGTGCCAGCAGTTTAACGGTCGTAAGCTCCTACAATGAGCAGTTCTTC. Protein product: CASSLTVVSSYNEQFF.

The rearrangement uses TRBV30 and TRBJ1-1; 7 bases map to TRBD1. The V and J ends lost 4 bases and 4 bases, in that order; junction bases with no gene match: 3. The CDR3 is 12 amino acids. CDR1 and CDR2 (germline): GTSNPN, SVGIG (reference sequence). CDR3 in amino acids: CAWTGQFTEAFF. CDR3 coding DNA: TGTGCCTGGACGGGACAGTTCACTGAAGCTTTCTTT.

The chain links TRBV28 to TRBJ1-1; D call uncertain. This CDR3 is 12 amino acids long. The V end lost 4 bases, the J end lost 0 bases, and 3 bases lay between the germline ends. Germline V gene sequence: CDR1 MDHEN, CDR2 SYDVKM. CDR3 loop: CASSSVNTEAFF. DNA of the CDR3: TGTGCCAGCAGTTCGGTGAACACTGAAGCTTTCTTT. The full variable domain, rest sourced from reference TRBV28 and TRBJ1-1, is DVKVTQSSRYLVKRTGEKVFLECVQDMDHENMFWYRQDPGLGLRLIYFSYDVKMKEKGDIPEGYSVSREKKERFSLILESASTNQTSMYLCASSSVNTEAFFGQGTRLTVV.

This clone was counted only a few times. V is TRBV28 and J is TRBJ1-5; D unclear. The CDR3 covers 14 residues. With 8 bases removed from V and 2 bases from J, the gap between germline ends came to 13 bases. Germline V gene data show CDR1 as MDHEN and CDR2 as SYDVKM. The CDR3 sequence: CASGGINGNQPQHF. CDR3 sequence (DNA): TGTGCCAGCGGAGGGATCAACGGCAATCAGCCCCAGCATTTT.

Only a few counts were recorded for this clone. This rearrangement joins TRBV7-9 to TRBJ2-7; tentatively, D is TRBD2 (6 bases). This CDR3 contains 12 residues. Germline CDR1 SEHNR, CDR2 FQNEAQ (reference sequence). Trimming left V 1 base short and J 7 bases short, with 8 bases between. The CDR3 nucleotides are TGTGCCAGCAGCTTAGATCGGGGGGAGCAGTACTTC. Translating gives CASSLDRGEQYF.

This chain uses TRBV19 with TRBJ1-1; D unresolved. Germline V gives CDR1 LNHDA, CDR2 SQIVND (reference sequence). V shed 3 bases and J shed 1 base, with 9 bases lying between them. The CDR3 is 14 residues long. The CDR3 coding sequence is TGTGCCAGTAGTATGAGGGAACGGAACACTGAAGCTTTCTTT. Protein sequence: CASSMRERNTEAFF.

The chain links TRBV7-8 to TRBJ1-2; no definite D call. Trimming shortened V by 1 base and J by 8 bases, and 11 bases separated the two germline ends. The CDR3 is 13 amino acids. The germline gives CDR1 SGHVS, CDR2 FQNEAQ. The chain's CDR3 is CASSLGRSRGYTF. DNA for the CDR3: TGTGCCAGCAGCTTAGGGAGGAGTCGGGGCTACACCTTC.

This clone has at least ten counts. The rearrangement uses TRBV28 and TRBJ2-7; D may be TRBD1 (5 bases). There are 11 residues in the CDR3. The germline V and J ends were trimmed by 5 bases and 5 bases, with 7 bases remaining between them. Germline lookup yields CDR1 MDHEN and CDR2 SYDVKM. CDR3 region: CASSGADEQYF. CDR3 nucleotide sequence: TGTGCCAGCAGTGGGGCCGACGAGCAGTACTTC.

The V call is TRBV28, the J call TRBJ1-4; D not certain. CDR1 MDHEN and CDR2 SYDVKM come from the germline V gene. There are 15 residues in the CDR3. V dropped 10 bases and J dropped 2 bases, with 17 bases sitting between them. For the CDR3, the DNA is TGTGCCACCGGGGATAAAAGGGTCACTAATGAAAAACTGTTTTTT. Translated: CATGDKRVTNEKLFF.

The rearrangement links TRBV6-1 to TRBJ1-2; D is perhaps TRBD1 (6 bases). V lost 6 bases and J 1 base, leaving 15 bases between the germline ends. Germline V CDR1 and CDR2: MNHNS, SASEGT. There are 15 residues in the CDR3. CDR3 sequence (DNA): TGTGCCAGCAGCGAATACCGACAGGATAACTATGGCTACACCTTC. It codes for CASSEYRQDNYGYTF.